This TCR beta chain derives from a study of response to subunit inactivated influenza vaccine. TCRdb used MiXCR to reprocess the RT-PCR reads, holding one entry per CDR3 protein. The table records roughly 540,000 distinct CDR3 sequences, roughly 25% of them present only once. There are 11 residues in the CDR3. Germline-derived CDR1 and CDR2 are MDHEN and SYDVKM. Trimming shortened V by 8 bases and J by 3 bases, and 8 bases separated the two germline ends. This clonotype has at least ten counts. These data also featured in a second study, about T cells expressing NK-cell markers. That report adds: The authors made TCR beta cDNA libraries by 5'RACE template switching. This switching added a universal primer site and UMIs. NKG2C+ dominant clonotype frequencies in over 5 donors were roughly 1.0-7.5% of CD8+ T cells.

The genes are TRBV28 and TRBJ2-7, with unresolved D. Sequencing was performed on CD4+ T cells sorted from PBMCs, taken roughly 13 days after vaccination. This receptor was taken from a man aged 45-65 years who received an inactivated influenza vaccine. In DNA form, the CDR3 reads TGTGCCAGCGGTCGGAACTACGAGCAGTACTTC. Protein: CASGRNYEQYF. Supplemented by reference TRBV28 and TRBJ2-7, the full variable domain reads DVKVTQSSRYLVKRTGEKVFLECVQDMDHENMFWYRQDPGLGLRLIYFSYDVKMKEKGDIPEGYSVSREKKERFSLILESASTNQTSMYLCASGRNYEQYFGPGTRLTVT.